What follows is one TCR beta chain and its context. This sample was taken from a study of T-cell memory formation after mild COVID-19. About the research overall: Clustering of TCRs was largely donor specific.

Unmatched junction bases numbered 11, after V lost 5 bases and J lost 3 bases. Germline CDR1 reads LNHDA; CDR2 reads SQIVND (reference sequence). The CDR3 consists of 17 residues. TCRdb reprocessed the 5' RACE reads via MiXCR and lists one record per CDR3 protein. The sample lists 400,000 to 500,000 distinct CDR3 sequences; 20% were seen once. The rearrangement joins TRBV19 to TRBJ2-1, with TRBD1 matching over 9 bases. The specimen sequenced was PBMCs or a T cell subset sorted from them (not recorded which). The clonotype comes from an adult woman who had mild COVID-19 (a few samples of this study predate the infection). Cell type and time point are not known. Here the CDR3 reads CASSSPGQGSVYNEQFF. The CDR3 nucleotides are TGTGCCAGTAGTTCTCCGGGACAGGGATCCGTCTACAATGAGCAGTTCTTC.